Following are 25 T cell receptor beta chains from one sample sequenced in a study of T-cell reconstitution after alpha-beta-depleted transplantation in children. This sample's TCRbeta library carried unique molecular identifier barcodes. One entry per CDR3 protein results from TCRdb running MiXCR on the PCR reads. The sample consists of fewer than 550,000 distinct CDR3 sequences, 9.5% to 12% of them appearing once. Sequences were derived from PBMCs, mostly from graft donor cells, sampled 180 days after TCRalphabeta/CD19-depleted stem cell transplant. All receptors come from a female patient aged 2-15 years who had a stem cell transplant for aplastic anemia, so the T cells may come from the graft donor.

This clonotype was seen only a few times. The chain carries TRBV12-3 or TRBV12-4 and TRBJ2-7, with D perhaps TRBD2 (5 bases). The CDR3 is 15 residues long. V lost 4 bases to trimming and J lost 2 bases, with 15 bases between them. In DNA form, the CDR3 reads TGTGCCAGCAGTTCACGGGAAGACTATCCCTACGAGCAGTACTTC. The encoded protein is CASSSREDYPYEQYF.

J is TRBJ2-1 and V is TRBV28; 15 bases agree with TRBD2. The CDR3 has 20 residues. Germline trimming cut 4 bases from V and 4 bases from J; bases unmatched to any gene: 14. The V gene's germline CDR1 is MDHEN and CDR2 SYDVKM. CDR3 in amino acids: CASSSSIPGLAGGRYNEQFF. The CDR3 nucleotides read TGTGCCAGCAGTTCATCAATCCCGGGACTAGCGGGAGGAAGATACAATGAGCAGTTCTTC.

This clonotype was detected only a few times. The V and J genes are TRBV6-1 and TRBJ1-2; no firm D call. Germline lookup yields CDR1 MNHNS and CDR2 SASEGT. V was pared by 5 bases and J by 8 bases, with 18 bases between. This CDR3 comprises 14 residues. The CDR3, as DNA: TGTGCCAGCAGTCCCCTGGAGAGGGAAAGAGGCTACACCTTC. Protein sequence: CASSPLERERGYTF.

This clonotype showed up just once. CDR3 nucleotide sequence: TGTGCCAGTAGTAGAAACAACCGGGACTCGTACAATGAGCAGTTCTTC. It codes for CASSRNNRDSYNEQFF. The V call is TRBV19, the J call TRBJ2-1; the D gene is possibly TRBD2 (6 bases). This CDR3 is built from 16 residues. V was pared by 4 bases and J by 4 bases, with 17 bases between. Germline V gives CDR1 LNHDA, CDR2 SQIVND (reference sequence).

This clonotype appeared a few times. This chain uses TRBV5-6 with TRBJ1-2; 9 bases align to TRBD1. The V gene end was trimmed by 0 bases and the J gene end by 2 bases; junction bases not matched to a gene: 5. Germline CDR1 SGHDT, CDR2 YYEEEE. There are 16 residues in the CDR3. DNA for the CDR3: TGTGCCAGCAGCTTGGCCGGGGGACAGGGAAACTATGGCTACACCTTC. It encodes CASSLAGGQGNYGYTF.

The J gene is TRBJ2-5, the V gene TRBV28; 8 bases agree with TRBD1. The CDR3 has 17 amino acids. Trimming took 5 bases from V and 3 from J; bases not matched to a gene: 14. Germline CDR1 MDHEN, CDR2 SYDVKM. CDR3 DNA sequence: TGTGCCAGCAGTCGACTACCGCCAGGGGGCTTCGAAGAGACCCAGTACTTC. Translated, it gives CASSRLPPGGFEETQYF.

This clonotype was counted a few times. This rearrangement joins TRBV21-1 to TRBJ1-2; TRBD1, as called in the table, went unchecked against the DNA. TRBV21-1 is termed a pseudogene. This CDR3 region has 15 residues. The CDR3, as DNA: TGTGCCAGCAGCAAAAGACAGCTCCTTAACTATGGCTACACCTTC. As protein: CASSKRQLLNYGYTF.

In this sample, this clonotype turned up a few times. The chain carries TRBV18 and TRBJ1-3, with TRBD1 as a possible D gene (5 bases). From germline, CDR1 is KGHSH and CDR2 LQKENI. V lost 3 bases and J lost 0, with 15 bases in between. The CDR3 covers 17 residues. The CDR3 DNA sequence: TGTGCCAGCTCACCGCATCCAGGGAGCAGCTCTGGAAACACCATATATTTT. This translates into CASSPHPGSSSGNTIYF.

This clonotype was found a few times. The chain is built from TRBV10-3 and TRBJ1-2, with TRBD1 as a possible D gene (5 bases). CDR3 length: 14 amino acids. V was trimmed by 6 bases and J by 2 bases, leaving 13 bases between them. Germline assignment: CDR1 ENHRY and CDR2 SYGVKD. The chain's CDR3 is CAIRAGDPNYGYTF. The CDR3 nucleotides are TGTGCCATCAGGGCGGGGGACCCGAACTATGGCTACACCTTC.

The V gene is TRBV5-1, the J gene TRBJ2-1; TRBD2 matches 7 bases. The germline CDR1 and CDR2 sequences are SGHRS and YFSETQ. The CDR3 loop spans 15 amino acids. V was clipped by 5 bases and J by 2 bases; unmatched bases: 7. CDR3 DNA sequence: TGCGCCAGCAGGGCCCGGGAGGTGCCCTACAATGAGCAGTTCTTC. Residues: CASRAREVPYNEQFF.

This chain uses TRBV18 with TRBJ1-2; D remains ambiguous. CDR1 is KGHSH, CDR2 LQKENI, per germline. This CDR3 spans 15 amino acids. V lost 3 bases to trimming and J lost 1 base, with 12 bases between them. For the CDR3, the DNA is TGTGCCAGCTCACCCATCACGGCTGATAACTATGGCTACACCTTC. This gives the protein CASSPITADNYGYTF.

This clonotype has a handful of counts. The chain is built from TRBV21-1 and TRBJ2-7; the table's D call, TRBD2, has no DNA check behind it. TRBV21-1 is a pseudogene locus. The CDR3 consists of 16 residues. The CDR3, as DNA: TGTGCCAGCAGCAAAAGTGGGACTAGCGGGAGCTACGAGCAGTACGTC. Protein: CASSKSGTSGSYEQYV.

This chain joins TRBV6-2 or TRBV6-3 and TRBJ2-1; D may be TRBD2 (6 bases). This CDR3 region has 14 residues. Germline values: CDR1 MNHEY, CDR2 SVGEGT. Trimming stripped 2 bases from V and 8 bases from J, with 13 bases between. CDR3 sequence reads: CASSYPLATDEQFF. The CDR3, as DNA: TGTGCCAGCAGTTACCCGCTAGCGACGGATGAGCAGTTCTTC.

This clonotype was counted at least ten times. The chain joins TRBV5-1 to TRBJ2-3, with TRBD1 matching over 7 bases. Germline V CDR1 and CDR2: SGHRS, YFSETQ. Trimming removed 4 bases from V and 2 bases from J; junction bases left unmatched: 7. The CDR3 is 15 residues long. DNA of the CDR3: TGCGCCAGCAGCGAGGACAGGCTTTCCACAGATACGCAGTATTTT. Translating it yields CASSEDRLSTDTQYF. Based on the CDR3 plus reference TRBV5-1 and TRBJ2-3, the full variable domain is KAGVTQTPRYLIKTRGQQVTLSCSPISGHRSVSWYQQTPGQGLQFLFEYFSETQRNKGNFPGRFSGRQFSNSRSEMNVSTLELGDSALYLCASSEDRLSTDTQYFGPGTRLTVL.

The V gene is TRBV10-3, the J gene TRBJ1-1; maybe TRBD1 (6 bases). The V gene's germline CDR1 is ENHRY and CDR2 SYGVKD. V lost 8 bases, J lost 5 bases, and 24 bases lay in between. This CDR3 contains 16 residues. CDR3 sequence: CAISRQKGGAGTEAFF. As DNA, the CDR3 is TGTGCCATCTCTCGCCAGAAGGGGGGGGCCGGGACTGAAGCTTTCTTT.

In this sample, this clonotype turned up a few times. The gene calls are TRBV6-2 or TRBV6-3 and TRBJ2-1; 11 bases align to TRBD2. This CDR3 has 15 amino acids. Per germline, CDR1 MNHEY and CDR2 SVGEGT. J lost 9 bases, V lost 6 bases, and 10 bases had no gene match. CDR3 DNA: TGTGCCAGCAGCCTACTAGCGGGAGATTTCGGTGAGCAGTTCTTC. This translates into CASSLLAGDFGEQFF.

This clonotype was observed a handful of times. The CDR3 DNA reads as TGTGCCAGCAGTGAAGCGGGGCGGGGGGATTTCAATCAGCCCCAGCATTTT. Translating gives CASSEAGRGDFNQPQHF. This rearrangement joins TRBV25-1 to TRBJ1-5; D may be TRBD1 (5 bases). V was trimmed by 2 bases and J by 3 bases, leaving 17 bases between them. Germline CDR1 reads MGHDK; CDR2 reads SYGVNS. The CDR3 has 17 residues.

This clonotype was picked up many times. The CDR3 loop reads CASSFLYQETQYF. DNA for the CDR3: TGTGCCAGCAGTTTCCTGTACCAAGAGACCCAGTACTTC. The chain has TRBV12-3 or TRBV12-4 and TRBJ2-5; D gene uncertain. The CDR3 covers 13 residues. The V gene lost 3 bases and the J gene lost 0 bases, with 5 bases spanning the gap.

This clonotype was recorded at least ten times. The V call is TRBV24-1, the J call TRBJ2-1; perhaps TRBD1 as D (5 bases). This CDR3 is 14 amino acids long. CDR1 and CDR2 (germline): KGHDR, SFDVKD. Trimming removed 5 bases from V and 1 base from J, with 8 bases in between. Written as DNA, the CDR3 is TGTGCCACCAGTGTTACAGGTTCCTACAATGAGCAGTTCTTC. Encoded protein: CATSVTGSYNEQFF.

This clonotype was detected many times. The chain employs TRBV10-3 and TRBJ2-3; possibly TRBD1 for D (6 bases). The CDR3 spans 14 residues. Trimming removed 6 bases at V and 2 bases at J, with 12 bases between. Germline V gives CDR1 ENHRY, CDR2 SYGVKD. DNA for the CDR3: TGTGCCATCAGGGACAGCATGGACACAGATACGCAGTATTTT. Translation gives CAIRDSMDTDTQYF.

The chain recombines TRBV3-1 with TRBJ1-2; no reliable D call. V was trimmed by 3 bases and J by 8 bases, leaving 13 bases between them. The CDR3 extends over 13 amino acids. Germline V lookup: CDR1 LGHDT, CDR2 YNNKEL (reference sequence). This CDR3 is CASSHPKERGYTF. CDR3 sequence (DNA): TGTGCCAGCAGCCACCCCAAGGAGCGCGGCTACACCTTC.

The V call is TRBV10-3, the J call TRBJ2-1; TRBD1 matches at 9 bases. This CDR3 is built from 18 residues. V dropped 0 bases and J dropped 5; count of bases not matched to a gene: 11. The V gene's germline CDR1 is ENHRY and CDR2 SYGVKD. The CDR3 DNA reads TGTGCCATCAGTGAGTCGAAAGGGACAGGGCCAAAAGACAATGAGCAGTTCTTC. It translates to CAISESKGTGPKDNEQFF.

This chain joins TRBV7-9 and TRBJ2-3; TRBD2 matches at 7 bases. The CDR3 spans 14 residues. Losses at the gene ends were 5 bases for V and 8 bases for J; bases not matched to a gene: 10. Germline-derived CDR1 and CDR2 are SEHNR and FQNEAQ (reference sequence). CDR3 sequence (DNA): TGTGCCAGCAGCGTCAAGGGTAGCGGGCCTACGCAGTATTTT. Encoded protein: CASSVKGSGPTQYF.

The CDR3 region has the DNA TGTGCCAGCAGCCCCCCTTCCCGACAGCGGGAGGTCTACGAGCAGTACTTC. It specifies CASSPPSRQREVYEQYF. The V call is TRBV16, the J call TRBJ2-7; 9 bases map to TRBD2. CDR1 KGHSY and CDR2 FQNENV come from the germline V gene. After removal of 4 bases from V and 3 bases from J, the junction contained 13 bases not matched to a gene. This CDR3 is built from 17 residues.

V gene TRBV29-1 combines with J gene TRBJ2-7; 8 bases line up with TRBD1. Germline CDR1 is SQVTM and CDR2 is ANQGSEA. J gave up 3 bases and V 1 base, and 8 bases lay outside the gene matches. CDR3 length equals 15 residues. CDR3 coding DNA: TGCAGCGTTGAAGTAGGGCAGGGGGCGAGCTACGAGCAGTACTTC. It yields the protein CSVEVGQGASYEQYF.